Each of the 20 T cell receptor beta chains below was sequenced from the same sample in a study of T cell changes during pregnancy in multiple sclerosis. Profiled with immunoSEQ multiplex PCR; TCRdb holds only in-frame clones, not every one. In the table there are 55,000 to 80,000 clones, approximately 95% of which are singletons. The input for sequencing was CD8+ T cells from peripheral blood mononuclear cells, taken in the second trimester of pregnancy. The receptors stem from a female donor with multiple sclerosis, enrolled in a pregnancy study.

V is TRBV19 and J is TRBJ2-7; D is perhaps TRBD1 (6 bases). V dropped 5 bases and J dropped 6 bases, with 14 bases sitting between them. CDR1 is LNHDA, CDR2 SQIVND, per germline (reference sequence). The CDR3 has 13 residues. Written as DNA, the CDR3 is TGTGCCAGTAGTGGGGGCATTAGCACCGAGCAGTACTTC. Its protein product is CASSGGISTEQYF. Full variable domain (outside the CDR3, taken from reference TRBV19 and TRBJ2-7): DGGITQSPKYLFRKEGQNVTLSCEQNLNHDAMYWYRQDPGQGLRLIYYSQIVNDFQKGDIAEGYSVSREKKESFPLTVTSAQKNPTAFYLCASSGGISTEQYFGPGTRLTVT.

The chain recombines TRBV5-1 with TRBJ2-5, with D possibly being TRBD2 (6 bases). Germline assignment: CDR1 SGHRS and CDR2 YFSETQ. This CDR3 is built from 16 residues. Trimming cost V 3 bases and J 1 base, with 16 bases left between them. This chain's CDR3 is CASSSGDGGVQETQYF. The CDR3, as DNA: TGCGCCAGCAGCTCGGGGGACGGCGGCGTCCAAGAGACCCAGTACTTC.

This clone appeared a single time. This chain joins TRBV7-9 and TRBJ1-1, with D possibly being TRBD1 (6 bases). Germline CDR1 is SEHNR and CDR2 is FQNEAQ (reference sequence). Trimming removed 5 bases at V and 7 bases at J, with 17 bases between. The CDR3 has 14 amino acids. The CDR3 sequence: CASSLGGGLREAFF. In DNA, the CDR3 is TGTGCCAGCAGCCTAGGGGGGGGGTTGCGTGAAGCTTTCTTT.

The genes are TRBV13 and TRBJ2-4; TRBD1 agrees at 8 bases. The germline V gene encodes CDR1 PRHDT and CDR2 FYEKMQ (reference sequence). V gave up 4 bases and J gave up 2 bases; unmatched junction bases: 4. The CDR3 consists of 15 residues. The CDR3 nucleotides read TGTGCCAGCAGCTCCGGACAGGGACCCAAAAACATTCAGTACTTC. Translated, it gives CASSSGQGPKNIQYF.

The rearrangement uses TRBV29-1 and TRBJ2-3; perhaps TRBD1 as D (5 bases). The CDR3 spans 14 residues. CDR1 and CDR2 from the germline V gene are SQVTM and ANQGSEA. With 7 bases removed from V and 1 base from J, the gap between germline ends came to 15 bases. CDR3 amino acids: CSGLGVLGTDTQYF. The CDR3 DNA sequence: TGCAGCGGATTAGGGGTGCTCGGCACAGATACGCAGTATTTT.

The chain couples TRBV4-1 to TRBJ1-1, with D hard to call. CDR3 size: 15 residues. Germline CDR1 is MGHRA and CDR2 is YSYEKL. Between the trimmed V and J ends, which lost 5 bases and 4 bases, there was a span of 17 bases. CDR3 protein: CASSGTKMGGTEAFF. CDR3 DNA: TGCGCCAGCAGCGGCACCAAAATGGGAGGCACTGAAGCTTTCTTT.

The chain recombines TRBV5-4 with TRBJ2-4; 7 bases map to TRBD2. Germline values: CDR1 SGHNT, CDR2 YYREEE (reference sequence). CDR3 length: 15 residues. V dropped 5 bases and J dropped 3; count of bases not matched to a gene: 8. This CDR3 reads CASSGGGGIKNIQYF. The CDR3 region has the DNA TGTGCCAGCAGTGGGGGGGGAGGAATCAAAAACATTCAGTACTTC.

V is TRBV5-6 and J is TRBJ1-2; TRBD1 matches 8 bases. This CDR3 is 15 amino acids long. V lost 4 bases and J lost 4; bases outside the gene matches: 9. The germline gives CDR1 SGHDT, CDR2 YYEEEE. CDR3 region: CASSVRDRKGYGYTF. CDR3 coding DNA: TGTGCCAGCAGCGTACGGGACAGGAAGGGCTATGGCTACACCTTC.

The chain couples TRBV19 to TRBJ1-1, with unresolved D. The CDR3 has 13 amino acids. Trimming pared 5 bases from V and 3 bases from J, leaving 10 bases between. Germline V CDR1 and CDR2: LNHDA, SQIVND (reference sequence). This chain's CDR3 is CASSVSEDTEAFF. The CDR3 DNA reads as TGTGCCAGTAGTGTTTCAGAGGACACTGAAGCTTTCTTT.

The gene calls are TRBV11-2 and TRBJ2-7, with D possibly matching TRBD2 (5 bases). The CDR3 is 14 residues long. Trimming stripped 2 bases from V and 3 bases from J, with 11 bases between. The V gene's germline CDR1 is SGHAT and CDR2 FQNNGV. CDR3 sequence: CASSLYRGYYEQYF. CDR3 DNA: TGTGCCAGCAGCTTATACCGGGGTTACTACGAGCAGTACTTC.

The chain combines TRBV27 with TRBJ2-7; D gene ambiguous. Germline CDR1 MNHEY, CDR2 SMNVEV (reference sequence). V was trimmed by 3 bases and J by 3 bases, leaving 6 bases between them. This CDR3 has 12 amino acids. The DNA for the CDR3 is TGTGCCAGCAGTTTGAACAGCTACGAGCAGTACTTC. Translating gives CASSLNSYEQYF.

This chain joins TRBV7-6 and TRBJ2-1; TRBD1 might be the D (6 bases). Germline CDR1 and CDR2: SGHVS and FNYEAQ. The CDR3 is 13 amino acids. The V end lost 5 bases, the J end lost 5 bases, and 10 bases lay between the germline ends. Here the CDR3 DNA reads TGTGCCAGCAGCACCGGGACACACAATGAGCAGTTCTTC. It translates to CASSTGTHNEQFF. Full variable domain (rest looked up from reference TRBV7-6 and TRBJ2-1): GAGVSQSPRYKVTKRGQDVALRCDPISGHVSLYWYRQALGQGPEFLTYFNYEAQQDKSGLPNDRFSAERPEGSISTLTIQRTEQRDSAMYRCASSTGTHNEQFFGPGTRLTVL.

The chain is built from TRBV5-1 and TRBJ2-5; D perhaps matches TRBD2 (5 bases). Germline V gene data show CDR1 as SGHRS and CDR2 as YFSETQ. Trimming took 3 bases from V and 7 from J, leaving 13 bases between them. The CDR3 sequence is 13 residues long. CDR3 DNA sequence: TGCGCCAGCAGCTGGGAGTCCCAGACGACCCAGTACTTC. It yields the protein CASSWESQTTQYF.

The chain joins TRBV15 to TRBJ2-2; D gene unclear. The V end lost 3 bases, the J end lost 0 bases, and 5 bases lay between the germline ends. Per germline, CDR1 LNHNV and CDR2 YYDKDF (reference sequence). The CDR3 is 14 amino acids. CDR3 protein: CATSRRSNTGELFF. The CDR3 nucleotides are TGTGCCACCAGCAGGAGGTCGAACACCGGGGAGCTGTTTTTT.

The J gene is TRBJ1-4, the V gene TRBV6-1; a weak D match, TRBD1 (5 bases). The ends were cut back, 3 bases at V and 4 bases at J, with 15 bases in the middle. CDR1 is MNHNS, CDR2 SASEGT, per germline. The CDR3 runs 16 residues. CDR3 DNA sequence: TGTGCCAGCAGTGAGACCGCAGGGTCCGGTAATGAAAAACTGTTTTTT. Translated, it gives CASSETAGSGNEKLFF.

The rearrangement links TRBV4-1 to TRBJ2-7; unclear D gene. The germline gives CDR1 MGHRA, CDR2 YSYEKL. The CDR3 spans 14 residues. Trimming pared 0 bases from V and 2 bases from J, leaving 8 bases between. The CDR3 loop reads CASSQDTSPYEQYF. The CDR3 DNA reads as TGCGCCAGCAGCCAAGATACCAGTCCCTACGAGCAGTACTTC.

The chain couples TRBV9 to TRBJ2-2; a weak D match, TRBD1 (6 bases). The CDR3 extends over 15 amino acids. V lost 3 bases to trimming and J lost 1 base, with 10 bases between them. CDR1 is SGDLS, CDR2 YYNGEE, per germline. In DNA form, the CDR3 reads TGTGCCAGCAGCGGAGGGACATTGAACACCGGGGAGCTGTTTTTT. It encodes CASSGGTLNTGELFF.

The chain has TRBV29-1 and TRBJ2-3; possible D gene TRBD2, 5 bases. The ends were cut back, 1 base at V and 0 bases at J, with 11 bases in the middle. The CDR3 is 15 residues long. From germline, CDR1 is SQVTM and CDR2 ANQGSEA. The CDR3: CSVEGGSGSTDTQYF. As DNA, the CDR3 is TGCAGCGTTGAAGGAGGGTCGGGGAGCACAGATACGCAGTATTTT.

The rearrangement links TRBV7-6 to TRBJ2-6; no clear D. The CDR3 length is 17 residues. V dropped 3 bases and J dropped 0 bases, with 12 bases sitting between them. Germline CDR1 and CDR2: SGHVS and FNYEAQ. CDR3 amino acids: CASSFLTPASGANVLTF. CDR3 DNA: TGTGCCAGCAGCTTCCTGACACCCGCCTCTGGGGCCAACGTCCTGACTTTC.

The V call is TRBV30, the J call TRBJ2-7; a weak D match, TRBD2 (5 bases). This CDR3 has 14 residues. The germline V gene encodes CDR1 GTSNPN and CDR2 SVGIG (reference sequence). V was shortened by 2 bases and J by 3 bases, with 14 bases between the two germline ends. In nucleotides, the CDR3 is TGTGCCTGGAGTCGCACCGCGGGTATCTACGAGCAGTACTTC. Its protein is CAWSRTAGIYEQYF. Based on the CDR3 plus reference TRBV30 and TRBJ2-7, the full variable domain is SQTIHQWPATLVQPVGSPLSLECTVEGTSNPNLYWYRQAAGRGLQLLFYSVGIGQISSEVPQNLSASRPQDRQFILSSKKLLLSDSGFYLCAWSRTAGIYEQYFGPGTRLTVT.